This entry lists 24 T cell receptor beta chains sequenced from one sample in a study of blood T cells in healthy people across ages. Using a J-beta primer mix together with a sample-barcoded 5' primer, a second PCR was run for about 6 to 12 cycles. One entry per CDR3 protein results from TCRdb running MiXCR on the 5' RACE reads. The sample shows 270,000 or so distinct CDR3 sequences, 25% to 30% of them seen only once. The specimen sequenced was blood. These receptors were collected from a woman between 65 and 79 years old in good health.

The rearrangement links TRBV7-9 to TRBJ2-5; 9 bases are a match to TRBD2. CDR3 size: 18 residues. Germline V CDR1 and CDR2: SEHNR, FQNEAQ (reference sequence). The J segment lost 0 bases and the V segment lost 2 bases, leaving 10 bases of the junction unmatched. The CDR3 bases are TGTGCCAGCAGCTTACCTGTCAGGGCTAGCGGGGACCAAGAGACCCAGTACTTC. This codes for CASSLPVRASGDQETQYF.

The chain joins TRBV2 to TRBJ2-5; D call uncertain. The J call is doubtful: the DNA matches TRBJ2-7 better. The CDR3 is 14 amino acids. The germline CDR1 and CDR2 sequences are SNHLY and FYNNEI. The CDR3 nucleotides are TGTGCCAGCAGACTGATGAAATCCACCTACGAGCAGTACTTC. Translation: CASRLMKSTYEQYF.

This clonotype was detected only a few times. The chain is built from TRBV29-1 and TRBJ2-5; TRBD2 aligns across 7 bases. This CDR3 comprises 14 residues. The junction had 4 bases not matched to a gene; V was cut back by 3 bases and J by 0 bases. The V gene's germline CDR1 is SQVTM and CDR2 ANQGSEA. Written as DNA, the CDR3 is TGCAGCGTTGACCGGACTAGGGACCAAGAGACCCAGTACTTC. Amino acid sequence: CSVDRTRDQETQYF.

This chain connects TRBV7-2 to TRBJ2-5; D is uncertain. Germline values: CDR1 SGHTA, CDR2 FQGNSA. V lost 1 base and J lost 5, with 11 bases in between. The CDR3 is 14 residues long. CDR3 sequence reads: CASSLEWGSETQYF. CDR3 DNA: TGTGCCAGCAGCTTAGAATGGGGATCGGAGACCCAGTACTTC.

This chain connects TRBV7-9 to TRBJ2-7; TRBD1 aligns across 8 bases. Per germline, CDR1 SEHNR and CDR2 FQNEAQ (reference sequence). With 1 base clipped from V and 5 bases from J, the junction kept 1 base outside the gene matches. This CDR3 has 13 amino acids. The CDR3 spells CASSLEDRDEQYF. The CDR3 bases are TGTGCCAGCAGCTTAGAGGACAGGGACGAGCAGTACTTC.

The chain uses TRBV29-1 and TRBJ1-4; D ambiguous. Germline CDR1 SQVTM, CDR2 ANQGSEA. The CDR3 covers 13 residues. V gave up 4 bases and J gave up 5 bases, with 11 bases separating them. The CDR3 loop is CSVAGGENEKLFF. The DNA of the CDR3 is TGCAGCGTTGCGGGCGGTGAAAATGAAAAACTGTTTTTT.

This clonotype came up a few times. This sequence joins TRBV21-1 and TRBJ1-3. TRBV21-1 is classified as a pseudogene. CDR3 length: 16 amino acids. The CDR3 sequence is CASSSDRRSSGNTIYF. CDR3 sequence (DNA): TGTGCCAGCAGCAGCGACCGCCGGTCCTCTGGAAACACCATATATTTT.

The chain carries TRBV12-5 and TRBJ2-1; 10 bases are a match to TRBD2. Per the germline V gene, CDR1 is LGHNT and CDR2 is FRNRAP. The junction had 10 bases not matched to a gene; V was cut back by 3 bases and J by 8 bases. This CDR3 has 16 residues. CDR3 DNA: TGTGCTAGTGGTTTAGTAGCGGGAGGTCTAAAGCATGAGCAGTTCTTC. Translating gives CASGLVAGGLKHEQFF.

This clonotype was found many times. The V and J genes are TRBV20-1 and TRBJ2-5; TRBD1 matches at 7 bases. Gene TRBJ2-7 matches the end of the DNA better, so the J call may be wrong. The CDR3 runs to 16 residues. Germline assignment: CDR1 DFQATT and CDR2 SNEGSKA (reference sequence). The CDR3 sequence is CSATLDRRSSSYEQYF. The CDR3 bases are TGCAGTGCAACCCTGGACAGGCGATCGAGCTCCTACGAGCAGTACTTC.

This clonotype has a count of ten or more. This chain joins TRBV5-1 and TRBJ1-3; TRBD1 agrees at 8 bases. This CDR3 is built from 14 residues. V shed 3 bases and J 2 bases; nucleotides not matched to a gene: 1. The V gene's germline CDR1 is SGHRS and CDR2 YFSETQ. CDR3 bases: TGCGCCAGCAGCTCAGGGGGCCCTGGAAACACCATATATTTT. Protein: CASSSGGPGNTIYF.

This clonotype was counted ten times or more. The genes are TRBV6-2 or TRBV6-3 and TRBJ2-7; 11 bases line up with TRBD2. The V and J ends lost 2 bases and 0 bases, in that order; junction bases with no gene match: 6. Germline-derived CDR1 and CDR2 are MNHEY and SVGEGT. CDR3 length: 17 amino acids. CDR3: CASSYGTSGGPSYEQYF. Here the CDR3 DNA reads TGTGCCAGCAGTTACGGGACTAGCGGAGGTCCCTCCTACGAGCAGTACTTC.

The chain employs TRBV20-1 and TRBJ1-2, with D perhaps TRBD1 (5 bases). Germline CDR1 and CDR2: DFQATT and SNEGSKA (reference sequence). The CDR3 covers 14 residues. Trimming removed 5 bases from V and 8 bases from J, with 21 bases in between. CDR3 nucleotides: TGCAGTGCTCCACAGGCAGGAGGGGTTTCCGGCTACACCTTC. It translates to CSAPQAGGVSGYTF.

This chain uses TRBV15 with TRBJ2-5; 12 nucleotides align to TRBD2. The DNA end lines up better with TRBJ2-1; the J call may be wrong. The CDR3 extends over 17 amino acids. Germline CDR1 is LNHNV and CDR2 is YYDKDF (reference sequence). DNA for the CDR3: TGTGCCACCAGCAGACCCCTTCGGACTAGCGGGAACGGCGAGCAGTTCTTC. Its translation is CATSRPLRTSGNGEQFF.

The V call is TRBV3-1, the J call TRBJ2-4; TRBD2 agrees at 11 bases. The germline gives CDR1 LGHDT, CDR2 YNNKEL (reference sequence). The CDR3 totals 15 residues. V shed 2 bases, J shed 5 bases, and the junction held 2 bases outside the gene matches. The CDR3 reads CASSQRGLAENIQYF. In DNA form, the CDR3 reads TGTGCCAGCAGCCAACGGGGACTAGCGGAAAACATTCAGTACTTC.

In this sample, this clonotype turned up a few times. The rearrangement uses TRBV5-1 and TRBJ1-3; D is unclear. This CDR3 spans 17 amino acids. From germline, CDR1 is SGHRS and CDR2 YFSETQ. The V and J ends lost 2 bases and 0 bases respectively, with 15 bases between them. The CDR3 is CASSLGVDGSSGNTIYF. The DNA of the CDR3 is TGCGCCAGCAGCTTAGGTGTCGACGGCAGCTCTGGAAACACCATATATTTT.

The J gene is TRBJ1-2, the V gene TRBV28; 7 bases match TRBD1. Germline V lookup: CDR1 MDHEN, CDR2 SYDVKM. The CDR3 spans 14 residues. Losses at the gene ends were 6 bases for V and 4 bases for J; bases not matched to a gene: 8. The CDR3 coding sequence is TGTGCCAGCAGCACGGACAGGAACATCTATGGCTACACCTTC. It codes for CASSTDRNIYGYTF.

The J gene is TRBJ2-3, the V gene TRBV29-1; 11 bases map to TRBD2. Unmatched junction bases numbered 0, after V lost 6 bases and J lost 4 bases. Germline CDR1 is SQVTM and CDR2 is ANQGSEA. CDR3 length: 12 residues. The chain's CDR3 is CSVLAGADTQYF. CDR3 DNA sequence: TGCAGCGTACTAGCGGGAGCAGATACGCAGTATTTT.

The CDR3 DNA is TGCAGTGCACAGGGGGCGAATTTTATCGACGAGCAGTACTTC. Residues: CSAQGANFIDEQYF. The chain has TRBV20-1 and TRBJ2-7; 9 positions agree with TRBD1. The CDR3 consists of 14 residues. Germline CDR1 and CDR2: DFQATT and SNEGSKA (reference sequence). V lost 6 bases to trimming and J lost 5 bases; unmatched junction nucleotides: 11.

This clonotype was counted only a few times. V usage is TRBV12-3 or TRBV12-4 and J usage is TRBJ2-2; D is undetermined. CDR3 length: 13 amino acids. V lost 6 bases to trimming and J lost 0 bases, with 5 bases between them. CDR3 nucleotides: TGTGCCAGCAGGGCCACGAACACCGGGGAGCTGTTTTTT. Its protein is CASRATNTGELFF.

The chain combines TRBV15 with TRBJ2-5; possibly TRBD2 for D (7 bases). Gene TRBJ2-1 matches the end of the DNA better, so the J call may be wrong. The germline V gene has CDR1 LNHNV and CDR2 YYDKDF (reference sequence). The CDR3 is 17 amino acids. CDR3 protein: CATSSLYGGPGRSEQFF. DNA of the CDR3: TGTGCCACCAGCTCCTTGTACGGGGGGCCGGGTCGGTCTGAGCAGTTCTTC.

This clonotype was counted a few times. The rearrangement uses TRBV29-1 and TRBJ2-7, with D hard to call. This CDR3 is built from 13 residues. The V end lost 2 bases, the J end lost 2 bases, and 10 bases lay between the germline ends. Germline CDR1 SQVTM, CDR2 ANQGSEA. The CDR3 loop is CSVEQQEPYEQYF. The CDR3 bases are TGCAGCGTTGAACAGCAGGAGCCCTACGAGCAGTACTTC.

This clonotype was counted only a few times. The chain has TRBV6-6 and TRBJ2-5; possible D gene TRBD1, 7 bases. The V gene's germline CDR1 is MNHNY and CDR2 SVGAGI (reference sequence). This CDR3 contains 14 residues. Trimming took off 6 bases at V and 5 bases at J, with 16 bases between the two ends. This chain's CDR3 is CASSFPAGGETQYF. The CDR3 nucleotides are TGTGCCAGCAGCTTTCCGGCAGGGGGGGAGACCCAGTACTTC.

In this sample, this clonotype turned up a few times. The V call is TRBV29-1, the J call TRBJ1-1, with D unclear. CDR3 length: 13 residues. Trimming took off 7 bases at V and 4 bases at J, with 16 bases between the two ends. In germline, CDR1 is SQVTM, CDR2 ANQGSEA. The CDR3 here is CSAEPQYGTEAFF. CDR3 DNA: TGCAGCGCCGAACCACAGTATGGCACTGAAGCTTTCTTT.

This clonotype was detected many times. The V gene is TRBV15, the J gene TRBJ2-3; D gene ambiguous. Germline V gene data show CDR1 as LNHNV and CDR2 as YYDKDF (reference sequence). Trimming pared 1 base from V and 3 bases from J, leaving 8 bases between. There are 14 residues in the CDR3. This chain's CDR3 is CATSRARPTDTQYF. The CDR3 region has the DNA TGTGCCACCAGCAGAGCTAGGCCTACAGATACGCAGTATTTT.